The TCR beta chain under discussion was sequenced for a study of T cell responses to AZD1222 COVID-19 vaccine. In the case of this clone: The antigen remains undetermined.

Study-wide results and caveats: As reported, nearly half of all spike-specific TCRs target variant regions that are unmutated. A mostly white British donor set with more females was recruited, and clonal diversity was possibly underestimated.

The CDR3 runs 12 residues. V lost 5 bases to trimming and J lost 10 bases, with 12 bases between them. Germline values: CDR1 LNHDA, CDR2 SQIVND (reference sequence). The assay was immunoSEQ multiplex PCR, and TCRdb's table has in-frame clones only and misses some. The repertoire has more than 150,000 clones, approximately 94% of them found once; the top ten carry roughly 9.2%. V usage is TRBV19 and J usage is TRBJ2-4; a possible D gene is TRBD1 (6 bases). This TCR derives from an adult in good health. The sample was peripheral blood, taken on day 0 of AZD1222 vaccination. This CDR3 reads CASSWTEGIQYF. The CDR3 coding sequence is TGTGCCAGTAGTTGGACAGAGGGGATTCAGTACTTC.